This TCR beta chain stems from a study of blood T cell repertoires in COVID-19. Whole-study context: Sites in the United States, Italy and Spain provided acute and convalescent COVID-19 samples.

Assay used: immunoSEQ multiplex PCR; TCRdb lists only in-frame clones, some missing. The sample lists 110,000 to 150,000 clones, roughly 88% occurring once. Participants reported their clinical history, and cohort assignment relied on those reports. The sequence derives from a man aged 50 to 60 who had recovered from COVID-19. Sample: PBMCs or T cells enriched from blood (not recorded which).

The CDR3 here is CASSPDRLARETQYF. For the CDR3, the DNA is TGTGCCAGCTCACCCGACCGGCTAGCGAGGGAGACCCAGTACTTC. This chain joins TRBV18 and TRBJ2-5; TRBD2 is a possible D gene (6 bases). Germline loops: CDR1 KGHSH, CDR2 LQKENI. Between the trimmed V and J ends, which lost 3 bases and 5 bases, there was a span of 16 bases. This CDR3 has 15 amino acids. Drawing the rest from reference TRBV18 and TRBJ2-5, the complete variable domain is NAGVMQNPRHLVRRRGQEARLRCSPMKGHSHVYWYRQLPEEGLKFMVYLQKENIIDESGMPKERFSAEFPKEGPSILRIQQVVRGDSAAYFCASSPDRLARETQYFGPGTRLLVL.